This T cell receptor beta chain emerged from a study of CD8+ T cells in alopecia areata. General study results and limits: Normal-skin resident alphabeta T cells also appear among scalp sample sequences.

As regards this clone: What it binds is unknown.

RNA extraction was followed by reverse transcription into cDNA, which acted as the sequencing template. Produced via immunoSEQ multiplex PCR; TCRdb's table is partial and in-frame only. Here the sample spans about 120,000 clones, around 45% being singletons. Alopecia areata patients gave lesional scalp punch biopsies and peripheral blood samples. The germline gives CDR1 SQVTM, CDR2 ANQGSEA. Between the trimmed V and J ends, which lost 0 bases and 2 bases, there was a span of 12 bases. This CDR3 region has 15 residues. The chain joins TRBV29-1 to TRBJ2-3, with D possibly called TRBD1 or TRBD2 (5 bases each). The receptor's source is a human donor with alopecia areata. Material for sequencing was NKG2D-low CD8+ T cells sorted from blood. The CDR3 DNA follows: TGCAGCGTTGAAGACTTCGAAGGGACCACAGATACGCAGTATTTT. Its protein product is CSVEDFEGTTDTQYF.